A selection of T cell receptor beta chains follows, all from one sample in a study of high-grade serous ovarian cancer treatment subgroups. Profiled with immunoSEQ multiplex PCR; TCRdb holds only in-frame clones, not every one. The repertoire holds some 840 clones, with about 69% as singletons. The sequenced sample consisted of tumor tissue. All receptors derive from a human donor with high-grade serous ovarian cancer. Both conserved end residues are part of each CDR3. The order of the fields is clone size, J gene, V gene, CDR3 length, D gene, CDR3 protein, CDR3 DNA. D genes are given only for firm matches. The size entry is marked missing in some rows and otherwise reads once, few, many or a size class.

>-|TRBJ1-2|TRBV18|14|-
CASSPPTESYGYTF
TGTGCCAGCTCACCACCGACAGAAAGCTATGGCTACACCTTC
>-|TRBJ2-7|TRBV28|12|TRBD2
CARLAGEYEQYF
TGTGCCAGACTAGCGGGAGAATACGAGCAGTACTTC
>-|TRBJ2-2|TRBV19|15|TRBD2
CASSPGLAGARELFF
TGTGCCAGTAGTCCGGGACTAGCGGGAGCAAGGGAGCTGTTTTTT
>-|TRBJ1-2|TRBV7-8|15|-
CASSIGGSSNYGYTF
TGTGCCAGCAGCATAGGTGGCAGCTCTAACTATGGCTACACCTTC
>few|TRBJ2-7|TRBV4-1|16|TRBD2
CASSQDFASGGYEQYF
TGCGCCAGCAGCCAAGATTTTGCCAGCGGGGGCTACGAGCAGTACTTC
>-|TRBJ2-4|TRBV19|16|TRBD1
CASRDGQGMAKNIQYF
TGTGCCAGTAGGGACGGACAGGGGATGGCCAAAAACATTCAGTACTTC
>-|TRBJ2-1|TRBV5-4|16|TRBD2
CASSLGLAGGTNEQFF
TGTGCCAGCAGCCTAGGACTAGCGGGAGGTACAAATGAGCAGTTCTTC
>-|TRBJ2-3|TRBV5-1|16|TRBD2
CASTPIAGSSTDTQYF
TGCGCCAGCACCCCCATAGCGGGCTCTAGCACAGATACGCAGTATTTT
>few|TRBJ2-7|TRBV5-1|15|TRBD1
CASSPSQGSSYEQYF
TGCGCCAGCAGCCCGTCACAGGGGAGCTCCTACGAGCAGTACTTC
>-|TRBJ2-5|TRBV5-1|15|TRBD1
CASSLQTGQGQTQYF
TGCGCCAGCAGCTTGCAAACTGGACAGGGCCAGACCCAGTACTTC
>once|TRBJ1-1|TRBV6-1|14|TRBD1
CASNSGQENTEAFF
TGTGCCAGCAACTCGGGACAGGAGAACACTGAAGCTTTCTTT
>-|TRBJ2-1|TRBV5-1|15|TRBD2
CASSLGLAGNNEQFF
TGCGCCAGCAGCTTGGGCCTAGCGGGGAACAATGAGCAGTTCTTC
>-|TRBJ2-7|TRBV2|14|-
CASSEAVYNGEQYF
TGTGCCAGCAGTGAAGCCGTCTACAACGGCGAGCAGTACTTC
>-|TRBJ1-5|TRBV7-8|14|-
CASSLGASDQPQHF
TGTGCCAGCAGCTTAGGGGCTAGCGATCAGCCCCAGCATTTT
>few|TRBJ2-2|TRBV6-4|13|-
CASSDGNTGELFF
TGTGCCAGCAGTGACGGGAACACCGGGGAGCTGTTTTTT
>-|TRBJ1-6|TRBV9|13|-
CASSARADSPLHF
TGTGCCAGCAGCGCAAGGGCTGATTCACCCCTCCACTTT
>-|TRBJ2-3|TRBV27|15|TRBD2
CASSRLAGGTDTQYF
TGTGCCAGCAGCAGACTAGCGGGGGGCACAGATACGCAGTATTTT
>-|TRBJ1-3|TRBV28|16|TRBD1
CASSTQTGTAGNTIYF
TGTGCCAGCAGTACCCAAACGGGGACAGCTGGAAACACCATATATTTT
>-|TRBJ2-3|TRBV5-1|16|-
CASSLSLQSGTDTQYF
TGCGCCAGCAGCTTGAGCCTCCAGTCTGGCACAGATACGCAGTATTTT
>-|TRBJ1-1|TRBV2|14|TRBD1
CASTEQGPGTEAFF
TGTGCCAGCACCGAACAGGGGCCAGGCACTGAAGCTTTCTTT
>-|TRBJ2-1|TRBV30|13|-
CACTLEDYNEQFF
TGTGCTTGTACTCTGGAAGATTACAATGAGCAGTTCTTC
>few|TRBJ1-1|TRBV29-1|13|-
CSVGAGVLTEAFF
TGCAGCGTTGGAGCAGGGGTACTCACTGAAGCTTTCTTT
>-|TRBJ2-1|TRBV18|17|TRBD1
CASSPLPPGQGHNEQFF
TGTGCCAGCTCACCCCTACCTCCGGGACAGGGGCACAATGAGCAGTTCTTC
>-|TRBJ2-7|TRBV28|11|TRBD2
CASSVASGKYF
TGTGCCAGCAGTGTTGCTAGCGGCAAGTACTTC
>-|TRBJ1-5|TRBV6-4|13|-
CASSEGTSQPQHF
TGTGCCAGCAGTGAAGGGACAAGTCAGCCCCAGCATTTT
>once|TRBJ1-5|TRBV28|14|TRBD1
CAISTGGSNQPQHF
TGTGCCATCTCGACAGGGGGAAGCAATCAGCCCCAGCATTTT
>-|TRBJ2-3|TRBV7-8|15|TRBD2
CASSRTSGSTDTQYF
TGTGCCAGCAGTCGGACTAGCGGGAGCACAGATACGCAGTATTTT
>-|TRBJ2-3|TRBV28|14|-
CASSPLSRGDTQYF
TGTGCCAGCAGCCCCCTAAGCCGGGGTGACACGCAGTATTTT
>-|TRBJ2-7|TRBV6-1|17|TRBD1
CASSAIPTGTGDGEQYF
TGTGCCAGCAGTGCAATACCGACCGGGACAGGGGACGGCGAGCAGTACTTC
>-|TRBJ2-2|TRBV6-4|15|-
CASSVSGESTGELFF
TGTGCCAGCAGTGTTTCAGGGGAGAGCACCGGGGAGCTGTTTTTT
>-|TRBJ2-5|TRBV18|15|TRBD1
CASSPHTGAEETQYF
TGTGCCAGCTCACCACACACAGGGGCTGAAGAGACCCAGTACTTC
>once|TRBJ2-4|TRBV2|14|TRBD2
CASSEWRESNIQYF
TGTGCCAGCAGTGAATGGCGGGAGAGCAACATTCAGTACTTC
>-|TRBJ1-2|TRBV27|15|-
CASSLSAGDDYGYTF
TGTGCCAGCAGTTTATCGGCAGGGGACGACTATGGCTACACCTTC
>once|TRBJ2-2|TRBV6-5|15|-
CASSYGRKSTGELFF
TGTGCCAGCAGTTACGGACGGAAGTCCACCGGGGAGCTGTTTTTT
>-|TRBJ2-7|TRBV29-1|14|-
CSVRIQGQVYEQYF
TGCAGCGTTCGAATACAGGGTCAGGTCTACGAGCAGTACTTC
>-|TRBJ2-6|TRBV15|15|TRBD1
CATSGDRAGANVLTF
TGTGCCACCAGCGGAGACAGGGCTGGGGCCAACGTCCTGACTTTC
>-|TRBJ2-2|TRBV29-1|11|-
CSVGDTGELFF
TGCAGCGTTGGTGACACCGGGGAGCTGTTTTTT
>-|TRBJ2-1|TRBV7-8|15|TRBD2
CASSFTSGTYNEQFF
TGTGCCAGCAGCTTTACTAGCGGGACCTACAATGAGCAGTTCTTC
>-|TRBJ2-5|TRBV6-1|13|-
CASILGARETQYF
TGTGCCAGCATCCTAGGGGCGAGAGAGACCCAGTACTTC
>few|TRBJ1-1|TRBV18|15|-
CASSPSGFVNTEAFF
TGTGCCAGCTCACCTTCAGGGTTCGTGAACACTGAAGCTTTCTTT
>-|TRBJ1-4|TRBV29-1|14|TRBD1
CSVEGTGENEKLFF
TGCAGCGTTGAAGGGACAGGGGAGAATGAAAAACTGTTTTTT
>-|TRBJ2-7|TRBV6-6|14|TRBD2
CASRLAGETYEQYF
TGTGCCAGCAGACTAGCGGGAGAGACCTACGAGCAGTACTTC
>-|TRBJ2-1|TRBV6-6|14|TRBD2
CASSGSGGYNEQFF
TGTGCCAGCAGTGGAAGCGGGGGTTACAATGAGCAGTTCTTC
>-|TRBJ1-2|TRBV5-5|16|-
CASSLGILPRDYGYTF
TGTGCCAGCAGCTTGGGTATTCTTCCTCGGGACTATGGCTACACCTTC
>few|TRBJ2-1|TRBV2|15|TRBD2
CASTLGTSGYNEQFF
TGTGCCAGCACGTTGGGGACTAGCGGCTACAATGAGCAGTTCTTC
>once|TRBJ2-3|TRBV28|15|TRBD2
CASHRGEGGTDTQYF
TGTGCCAGCCATCGGGGGGAGGGTGGCACAGATACGCAGTATTTT
>-|TRBJ2-7|TRBV13|15|-
CASSLASIPYYEQYF
TGTGCCAGCAGCTTAGCTTCTATACCTTACTACGAGCAGTACTTC
>-|TRBJ2-1|TRBV5-1|16|-
CASSLAIVGGPNEQFF
TGCGCCAGCAGCTTGGCCATCGTCGGGGGCCCCAATGAGCAGTTCTTC
>-|TRBJ2-2|TRBV29-1|18|TRBD2
CSVVLLKPGTTNTGELFF
TGCAGCGTTGTCCTCCTTAAACCCGGGACTACGAACACCGGGGAGCTGTTTTTT
>-|TRBJ2-1|TRBV6-4|13|-
CASSDGDAGLQFF
TGTGCCAGCAGTGACGGGGACGCGGGCCTGCAATTCTTC
>-|TRBJ2-6|TRBV6-4|16|-
CASSQSGASGANVLTF
TGTGCCAGCAGTCAATCAGGAGCCTCTGGGGCCAACGTCCTGACTTTC
>-|TRBJ2-1|TRBV10-2|12|-
CASRESIHEQFF
TGCGCCAGCAGGGAATCCATCCATGAGCAGTTCTTC
>-|TRBJ2-3|TRBV7-6|17|TRBD2
CASSKDPAGVSGDTQYF
TGTGCCAGCAGCAAAGACCCAGCGGGAGTGTCAGGAGATACGCAGTATTTT
>-|TRBJ1-2|TRBV4-2|16|-
CASSQGIDRWNYGYTF
TGTGCCAGCAGCCAAGGTATCGATCGGTGGAACTATGGCTACACCTTC
>-|TRBJ2-1|TRBV27|15|-
CASSRGVTSYSEQFF
TGTGCCAGCAGTAGGGGGGTTACTAGCTACAGTGAGCAGTTCTTC
>-|TRBJ1-5|TRBV7-8|15|-
CASSLLVGGMQPQHF
TGTGCCAGCAGCTTGCTCGTGGGGGGTATGCAGCCCCAGCATTTT
>-|TRBJ2-3|TRBV6-1|15|TRBD2
CASSEGAGVTDTQYF
TGTGCCAGCAGTGAAGGAGCGGGAGTCACAGATACGCAGTATTTT
>few|TRBJ2-2|TRBV6-4|14|TRBD2
CASRGLEDTGELFF
TGTGCCAGCAGAGGACTAGAGGACACCGGGGAGCTGTTTTTT
>-|TRBJ2-5|TRBV5-6|13|TRBD2
CASSLERGREQYF
TGTGCCAGCAGCTTGGAGCGGGGCAGGGAGCAGTACTTC
>-|TRBJ1-2|TRBV19|13|-
CASSTSGYHGYTF
TGTGCCAGTAGTACTTCCGGTTACCATGGCTACACCTTC